This T cell receptor beta chain was recorded in a study of shared T cell receptors in the human thymus. V lost 5 bases and J lost 0, with 17 bases in between. Germline values: CDR1 KGHSH, CDR2 LQKENI. This CDR3 spans 17 amino acids. Sequencing used immunoSEQ multiplex PCR; TCRdb keeps in-frame clones, though not all of them. The sample records hundreds of thousands of clones, 78% being singletons. This sample also belongs to another study, concerning human thymus T cells. That source adds: Congenital heart defects were the reason for the corrective surgery that the donors, healthy Finnish infants, were having. Obtained as resections during corrective heart surgery, the thymus tissue was then studied. Thymic and blood repertoires appeared to carry a bias in their V and J gene usage. Unrelated individuals had highly overlapping thymic repertoires, as reported in related research.

The V and J genes are TRBV18 and TRBJ1-3; D uncertain. The sequence was obtained from a boy under three years old with a congenital heart defect. Input material: thymocytes. CDR3 sequence (DNA): TGTGCCAGCTCAACGCAACGACACCGGCCCTCTGGAAACACCATATATTTT. Translated: CASSTQRHRPSGNTIYF.